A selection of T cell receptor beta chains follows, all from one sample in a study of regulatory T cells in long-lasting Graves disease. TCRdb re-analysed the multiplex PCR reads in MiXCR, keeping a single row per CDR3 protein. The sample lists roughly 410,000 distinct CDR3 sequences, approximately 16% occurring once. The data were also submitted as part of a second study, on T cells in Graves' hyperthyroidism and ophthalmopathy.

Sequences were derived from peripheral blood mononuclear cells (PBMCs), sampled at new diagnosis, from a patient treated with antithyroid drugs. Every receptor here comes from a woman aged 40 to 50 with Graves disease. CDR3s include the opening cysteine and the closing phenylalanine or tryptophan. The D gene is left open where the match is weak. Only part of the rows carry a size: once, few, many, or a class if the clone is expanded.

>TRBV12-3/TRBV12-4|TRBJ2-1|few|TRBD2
TGTGCCAGCTGTGTTAGCGGGGGCAATGAGCAGTTCTTC
CASCVSGGNEQFF
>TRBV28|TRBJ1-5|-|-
TGTGCCAGCAGTTTTTACGCAGGCGGGCCCCAGCATTTT
CASSFYAGGPQHF
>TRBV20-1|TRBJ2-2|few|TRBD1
TGCAGTGCTAGGGGTATGGGACAGGGGGCGAACACCGGGGAGCTGTTTTTT
CSARGMGQGANTGELFF
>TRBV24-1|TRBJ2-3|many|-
TGTGCCACCAGTGATACATTAGACACCGCGGAGGATACGCAGTATTTT
CATSDTLDTAEDTQYF
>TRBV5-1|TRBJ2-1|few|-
TGCGCCAGCAGCTTGACAGTCGGTGCTGGCTACAATGAGCAGTTCTTC
CASSLTVGAGYNEQFF
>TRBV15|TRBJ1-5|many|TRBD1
TGTGCCACCAGCAGAGTGAGACAGGGGGGCAATCAGCCCCAGCATTTT
CATSRVRQGGNQPQHF
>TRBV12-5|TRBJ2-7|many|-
TGTGCTAGTGGTTTGGTAGTCCGTCCCGACTACGAGCAGTACTTC
CASGLVVRPDYEQYF
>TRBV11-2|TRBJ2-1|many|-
TGTGCCAGCTTTACTCCAGGGGGGGGGAATGAGCAGTTCTTC
CASFTPGGGNEQFF
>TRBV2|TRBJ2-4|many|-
TGTGCCAGCAGAGAAAGACAGTATAGTGGAAACATTCAGTACTTC
CASRERQYSGNIQYF
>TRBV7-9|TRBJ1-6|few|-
TGTGCCAGCAGCTTAGTAGGGGCAGGGATAAAGGATTCACCCCTCCACTTT
CASSLVGAGIKDSPLHF
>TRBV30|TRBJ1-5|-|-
TGTGCCTGGAGTCCAACGGGGGGCAATCAGCCCCAGCATTTT
CAWSPTGGNQPQHF
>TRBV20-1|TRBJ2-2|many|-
TGCAGTGCTAGACAGGGGGGGGCCGGGGAGCTGTTTTTT
CSARQGGAGELFF
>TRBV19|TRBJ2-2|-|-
TGTGCCAGTAGTATCGGGACACTCTACACCGGGGAGCTGTTTTTT
CASSIGTLYTGELFF
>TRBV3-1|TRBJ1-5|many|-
TGTGCCAGCAGCCAAGGGAACGTGGGCGGTCAGCCCCAGCATTTT
CASSQGNVGGQPQHF
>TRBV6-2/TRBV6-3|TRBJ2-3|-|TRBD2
TGTGCCAGCTCTGGGAGTAGCGGGAGTACAGATACGCAGTATTTT
CASSGSSGSTDTQYF
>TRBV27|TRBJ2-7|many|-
TGTGCCAGCAGGGACTACTACGAGCAGTACTTC
CASRDYYEQYF
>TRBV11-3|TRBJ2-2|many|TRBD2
TGTGCCAGCAGCCCCTCGGGGAGCGGGAAGTTGGCCGGGGAGCTGTTTTTT
CASSPSGSGKLAGELFF
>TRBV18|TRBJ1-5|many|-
TGTGCCAGCTCACCCGAAAGCAGTCGATATCAGCCCCAGCATTTT
CASSPESSRYQPQHF
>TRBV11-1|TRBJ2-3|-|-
TGTGCCAGCAGCTTGGCCCAGGAGGATACGCAGTATTTT
CASSLAQEDTQYF
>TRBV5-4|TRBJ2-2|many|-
TGTGCCAGCAGCTTGCTTTCAGGGATCGCGGGGGAGCTGTTTTTT
CASSLLSGIAGELFF
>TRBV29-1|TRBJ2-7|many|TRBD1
TGCAGCTGCGGACAGGGGGCTGTGCAGTACTTC
CSCGQGAVQYF
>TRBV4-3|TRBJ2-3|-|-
TGCGCCAGCAGCCAAGCTGTGGCTAGCTCGGGCACAGATACGCAGTATTTT
CASSQAVASSGTDTQYF
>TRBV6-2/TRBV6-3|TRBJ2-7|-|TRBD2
TGTGCCAGCAGTTACCCCCGAGGGAGCGGGAGGCCCAGGGCTGGCGAGCAGTACTTC
CASSYPRGSGRPRAGEQYF
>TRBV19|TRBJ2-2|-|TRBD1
TGTGCCAGTAATCAACAGGGGATGGGGGAGCTGTTTTTT
CASNQQGMGELFF